This T cell receptor (beta chain) was sequenced during a study of blood T cell repertoires in COVID-19. Study-wide context: Sites across the United States, Italy and Spain contributed samples from acute and convalescent COVID-19.

Trimming took 1 base from V and 4 from J; bases not matched to a gene: 7. Germline-derived CDR1 and CDR2 are MNHEY and SVGAGI. This CDR3 region has 16 residues. Original analysis: Using reference gene primer amplification, nucleated cell counts were estimated. Repertoires were generated with immunoSEQ multiplex PCR, while TCRdb's copy carries only in-frame clones and drops some. That table supplies the V and J calls and clone size; D and trimming were determined from the DNA. The table lists a few hundred thousand clones, approximately 86% of them singletons. The chain links TRBV6-5 to TRBJ2-1; 7 bases align to TRBD2. The sample taken for sequencing was peripheral blood. The TCR comes from a man between 25 and 39 years old with active or convalescent COVID-19. In nucleotides, the CDR3 is TGTGCCAGCAGTTACTTACTCGGGGGGACGTACAATGAGCAGTTCTTC. This codes for CASSYLLGGTYNEQFF.